One and the same sample provided the 5 T cell receptor beta chains below, sequenced in a study of T-cell reconstitution after alpha-beta-depleted transplantation in children. Preparation of the TCRbeta library involved a method that used unique molecular identifiers. MiXCR, run by TCRdb on the PCR reads, gives a single entry per CDR3 protein. The sample holds 700,000 to 950,000 distinct CDR3 sequences, roughly 15% seen once. The sequences come from PBMCs, mostly from graft donor cells, collected 360 days after TCRalphabeta/CD19-depleted stem cell transplant. The receptors were sampled from a male patient younger than 18 who had a stem cell transplant for acute lymphoblastic leukemia, so the T cells may come from the graft donor.

This clonotype showed up many times. The chain couples TRBV5-1 to TRBJ2-5, with TRBD1 matching 7 bases. Germline V gives CDR1 SGHRS, CDR2 YFSETQ. This CDR3 is 16 amino acids long. After removal of 4 bases from V and 0 bases from J, the junction contained 9 bases not matched to a gene. CDR3 protein: CASSNRDSTNQETQYF. In DNA, the CDR3 is TGCGCCAGCAGCAACCGGGACAGCACTAACCAAGAGACCCAGTACTTC.

V usage is TRBV5-1 and J usage is TRBJ1-1; D call uncertain. Germline-derived CDR1 and CDR2 are SGHRS and YFSETQ. The CDR3 consists of 15 residues. The germline V and J ends were trimmed by 0 bases and 2 bases, with 11 bases remaining between them. This CDR3 reads CASSLGPAGNTEAFF. Written as DNA, the CDR3 is TGCGCCAGCAGCTTGGGCCCAGCGGGAAACACTGAAGCTTTCTTT.

This clonotype showed up just a few times. This chain uses TRBV5-1 with TRBJ2-3; D is ambiguous. There are 16 residues in the CDR3. Germline CDR1 and CDR2: SGHRS and YFSETQ. Trimming took off 2 bases at V and 3 bases at J, with 16 bases between the two ends. The CDR3 nucleotides read TGCGCCAGCAGCTTTTGGGCCGCAGATGGGACAGATACGCAGTATTTT. It encodes CASSFWAADGTDTQYF.

The J gene is TRBJ2-7, the V gene TRBV29-1, with TRBD1 matching over 9 bases. With V trimmed by 7 bases and J by 4 bases, 5 bases remained unmatched. This CDR3 is built from 12 residues. Germline lookup yields CDR1 SQVTM and CDR2 ANQGSEA. CDR3 in amino acids: CSALGQGYEQYF. The CDR3 region has the DNA TGCAGCGCCCTAGGACAGGGGTACGAGCAGTACTTC.

The CDR3 DNA is TGTGCCAGCAGTTTGCGGGGGCGGAATCAGCCCCAGCATTTT. Translating it yields CASSLRGRNQPQHF. This chain links TRBV28 with TRBJ1-5, with D perhaps TRBD1 (6 bases). With 3 bases removed from V and 4 bases from J, the gap between germline ends came to 10 bases. The CDR3 is 14 residues long. CDR1 and CDR2 (germline): MDHEN, SYDVKM.